This TCR beta chain was profiled in a study of CD8 T cells in ankylosing spondylitis. Points from the study as a whole: In peripheral blood, disease-linked CD8+ clones occurred at relatively low frequencies. Several highly homologous variants formed a TCR beta motif that appeared characteristic of ankylosing spondylitis blood.

This clonotype occurred a few times. Its antigen is undetermined. The CDR3 sequence is 12 residues long. From germline, CDR1 is DFQATT and CDR2 SNEGSKA (reference sequence). Trimming removed 6 bases from V and 5 bases from J; junction bases left unmatched: 5. 5'-RACE, quantitative and with molecular barcodes, yielded the TCR beta libraries. TCRdb reanalysed the 5' RACE reads using MiXCR and keeps one entry per CDR3 protein. The table records more than 110,000 distinct CDR3 sequences, 8% to 9% of them present only once. Sequencing was performed on synovial fluid, either unsorted or a sorted T cell fraction (not recorded which). The receptor was isolated from a male donor with ankylosing spondylitis. The chain links TRBV20-1 to TRBJ2-5; 8 positions match TRBD2. Here the CDR3 reads CSAWGLGETQYF. The CDR3 nucleotides read TGCAGTGCCTGGGGACTAGGGGAGACCCAGTACTTC.